The 19 T cell receptor beta chains below come from one sample, sequenced in a study of blood T cell repertoires in COVID-19. Profiled with immunoSEQ multiplex PCR; TCRdb holds only in-frame clones, not every one. The sample has 50,000 to 75,000 clones, 90% to 95% seen once. The sample taken for sequencing was peripheral blood. Every receptor here comes from a human donor in a cohort sampled during active COVID-19.

Only one count was recorded for this clone. The rearrangement links TRBV20-1 to TRBJ1-2; D gene ambiguous. CDR1 DFQATT and CDR2 SNEGSKA come from the germline V gene (reference sequence). Trimming took 1 base from V and 7 from J, leaving 7 bases between them. This CDR3 has 11 amino acids. The CDR3 loop reads CSARAPFGYTF. The CDR3 nucleotides read TGCAGTGCTAGAGCCCCATTTGGCTACACCTTC.

This chain connects TRBV5-1 to TRBJ2-3, with TRBD1 identical over 7 bases. This CDR3 spans 15 amino acids. From germline, CDR1 is SGHRS and CDR2 YFSETQ. Trimming at V came to 4 bases and at J to 0 bases, leaving 5 bases not matched to a gene. In DNA form, the CDR3 reads TGCGCCAGCAGCCCGGGACAGCTGAGCACAGATACGCAGTATTTT. This codes for CASSPGQLSTDTQYF.

V usage is TRBV19 and J usage is TRBJ2-3; D remains ambiguous. The CDR3 runs to 15 residues. CDR1 is LNHDA, CDR2 SQIVND, per germline (reference sequence). Trimming shortened V by 6 bases and J by 2 bases, and 15 bases separated the two germline ends. DNA of the CDR3: TGTGCCAGTAGCCTTCGTACCGCGGACACAGATACGCAGTATTTT. This gives the protein CASSLRTADTDTQYF.

V gene TRBV10-2 combines with J gene TRBJ2-2; the match to TRBD1 covers 8 bases. The CDR3 sequence is 14 residues long. Germline V CDR1 and CDR2: WSHSY, SAAADI. V lost 10 bases, J lost 1 base, and 5 bases stayed unmatched. The CDR3 region is CATSGQGNTGELFF. The CDR3 coding sequence is TGCGCCACCTCAGGACAGGGGAACACCGGGGAGCTGTTTTTT.

This sequence joins TRBV3-1 (or the pseudogene TRBV3-2) and TRBJ1-2, with unresolved D. V lost 0 bases and J 0 bases, leaving 8 bases between the germline ends. Per germline, CDR1 LGHDT and CDR2 YNNKEL (reference sequence). The CDR3 sequence is 15 residues long. DNA of the CDR3: TGTGCCAGCAGCCAAGATCTGAGCACTAACTATGGCTACACCTTC. Amino acids: CASSQDLSTNYGYTF.

The V call is TRBV6-5, the J call TRBJ1-2; no clear D gene. The CDR3 contains 13 residues. Between the trimmed V and J ends, which lost 11 bases and 4 bases, there was a span of 17 bases. The germline gives CDR1 MNHEY, CDR2 SVGAGI. The CDR3 region is CAAREGSLYGYTF. The CDR3 nucleotides are TGTGCCGCCCGCGAGGGCAGCCTCTATGGCTACACCTTC.

The rearrangement joins TRBV11-2 to TRBJ2-7, with D possibly being TRBD1 (5 bases). The CDR3 contains 12 residues. The germline CDR1 and CDR2 sequences are SGHAT and FQNNGV. The V and J ends lost 1 base and 6 bases respectively, with 7 bases between them. The CDR3 protein is CASSLAGLEQYF. In nucleotides, the CDR3 is TGTGCCAGCAGCTTAGCAGGGCTCGAGCAGTACTTC.

J is TRBJ1-2 and V is TRBV25-1; the match to TRBD1 covers 7 bases. This CDR3 is built from 16 residues. The germline V gene encodes CDR1 MGHDK and CDR2 SYGVNS. With V trimmed by 2 bases and J by 4 bases, 10 bases remained unmatched. In DNA form, the CDR3 reads TGTGCCAGCAGTGAACCCGGGACAGCTCTCGGCTATGGCTACACCTTC. Residues: CASSEPGTALGYGYTF.

The chain has TRBV2 and TRBJ2-7; 11 nucleotides line up with TRBD2. With V trimmed by 6 bases and J by 5 bases, 6 bases remained unmatched. The CDR3 has 14 amino acids. The germline CDR1 and CDR2 sequences are SNHLY and FYNNEI. The CDR3 DNA reads TGTGCCAGCAGGGAGACTAGCGGGGACGACGAGCAGTACTTC. This encodes CASRETSGDDEQYF.

The chain carries TRBV27 and TRBJ1-1; weak D call: TRBD1 (6 bases). The CDR3 runs to 13 residues. Germline lookup yields CDR1 MNHEY and CDR2 SMNVEV (reference sequence). Trimming shortened V by 4 bases and J by 4 bases, and 10 bases separated the two germline ends. The CDR3 bases are TGTGCCAGCAGTTCTAGGGGGAGCACTGAAGCTTTCTTT. Translating gives CASSSRGSTEAFF.

The chain recombines TRBV7-8 with TRBJ2-7; D remains unclear. CDR1 and CDR2 from the germline V gene are SGHVS and FQNEAQ. Deletions cut 0 bases from V and 3 bases from J, with 18 bases between. The CDR3 contains 17 residues. As DNA, the CDR3 is TGTGCCAGCAGCTTAGCCAGTCTGGGCGTTGTGGACTACGAGCAGTACTTC. Translated, it gives CASSLASLGVVDYEQYF.

This sequence joins TRBV5-1 and TRBJ2-3; D not resolved. This CDR3 is 12 amino acids long. The ends were cut back, 2 bases at V and 2 bases at J, with 3 bases in the middle. Per germline, CDR1 SGHRS and CDR2 YFSETQ. Here the CDR3 reads CASSFNTDTQYF. In DNA, the CDR3 is TGCGCCAGCAGCTTTAACACAGATACGCAGTATTTT.

Worth noting for this clone: This sample includes further DNA sequences coding for the same CDR3. CDR3 in DNA: TGTGCCAGCAGCGTAGGTGCCGGGTTCCAAGAGACCCAGTACTTC. Its protein product is CASSVGAGFQETQYF. This chain connects TRBV9 to TRBJ2-5; the D is unclear. There are 15 residues in the CDR3. V lost 0 bases to trimming and J lost 1 base, with 10 bases between them. Germline CDR1 SGDLS, CDR2 YYNGEE.

The CDR3: CASSPLQPGQGAGGYTF. The CDR3, as DNA: TGTGCCAGCTCACCGCTTCAACCGGGACAGGGGGCCGGGGGCTACACCTTC. This chain connects TRBV18 to TRBJ1-2; 12 bases match TRBD1. V gave up 3 bases and J gave up 8 bases; unmatched junction bases: 13. The CDR3 covers 17 residues. Germline CDR1 KGHSH, CDR2 LQKENI.

This chain links TRBV6-2 or TRBV6-3 with TRBJ1-1; 8 nucleotides line up with TRBD1. V dropped 0 bases and J dropped 5; count of bases not matched to a gene: 5. Germline CDR1 is MNHEY and CDR2 is SVGEGT. There are 15 residues in the CDR3. This chain's CDR3 is CASSYSGQGATEAFF. CDR3 nucleotides: TGTGCCAGCAGTTACTCTGGTCAGGGGGCGACTGAAGCTTTCTTT.

The rearrangement uses TRBV28 and TRBJ1-3; maybe TRBD1 (6 bases). The germline V and J ends were trimmed by 8 bases and 0 bases, with 14 bases remaining between them. The CDR3 sequence is 15 residues long. Germline CDR1 MDHEN, CDR2 SYDVKM. For the CDR3, the DNA is TGTGCCAGCTCGGACAGCTTTCTCTCTGGAAACACCATATATTTT. Its translation is CASSDSFLSGNTIYF.

This chain connects TRBV6-6 to TRBJ2-3; D is unresolved. Trimming cost V 1 base and J 7 bases, with 12 bases left between them. CDR1 and CDR2 (germline): MNHNY, SVGAGI (reference sequence). This CDR3 is 14 amino acids long. CDR3 in DNA: TGTGCCAGCAGTTACTTACCCGGGTCAAATACGCAGTATTTT. This translates into CASSYLPGSNTQYF.

This clone was seen just once. The V call is TRBV19, the J call TRBJ2-1; possible D gene TRBD1, 6 bases. The CDR3 is 15 amino acids. Trimming pared 3 bases from V and 7 bases from J, leaving 16 bases between. Germline CDR1 is LNHDA and CDR2 is SQIVND (reference sequence). CDR3 coding DNA: TGTGCCAGTAGTATGGGCCAGGGGTTGGATAATGAGCAGTTCTTC. This gives the protein CASSMGQGLDNEQFF.

The V gene is TRBV5-1, the J gene TRBJ2-1; D perhaps matches TRBD1 (6 bases). V lost 0 bases and J 9 bases, leaving 13 bases between the germline ends. Germline V gene sequence: CDR1 SGHRS, CDR2 YFSETQ. The CDR3 has 14 amino acids. CDR3: CASSLDVEGGEQFF. The CDR3, as DNA: TGCGCCAGCAGCTTGGATGTCGAAGGGGGTGAGCAGTTCTTC.